This record concerns one T cell receptor beta chain sequence. The antigen is unknown. Treatment given: about 20 received Ad26.COV2.S at low or high dose, single or two shots; about 5 received placebo; per-sample allocation not given. The samples were gathered on day 63 after the first injection of vaccine or placebo. The data are from a study of Ad26.COV2.S vaccination and SARS-CoV-2 variants. Overall study: Donor was in the COV1001 Ad26.COV2.S trial arm. Intramuscular Ad26.COV2.S at 5x10^10 or 1x10^11 viral particles. Broader study findings: Participants in the vaccine arm had higher spike-specific TCR breadth; placebo recipients had lower.

With 3 bases removed from V and 5 bases from J, the gap between germline ends came to 17 bases. This CDR3 contains 15 residues. The germline gives CDR1 SGHDT, CDR2 YYEEEE. The protocol was immunoSEQ multiplex PCR, while the TCRdb copy is restricted to in-frame clones and leaves out a portion. This repertoire shows around 320,000 clones, about 86% found once; its top ten account for 1.9%. This clonotype was sampled from a person between 18 and 65 years old who received the Ad26.COV2.S COVID-19 vaccine or a placebo. This chain links TRBV5-6 with TRBJ2-5, with D tentatively TRBD1 (5 bases). Sample: peripheral blood, taken in a trial of Ad26.COV2.S vaccine versus placebo. In DNA, the CDR3 is TGTGCCAGCAGCTATAGACAGAAGGGGTGGGAGACCCAGTACTTC. Translation: CASSYRQKGWETQYF.